These 30 T cell receptor beta chains share one sample of origin, sequenced in a study of cytotoxic CD8 clonotypes in ibrutinib-treated CLL listed by TCRdb under 2021. The receptor library was made with the immunoSEQ multiplex PCR assay. TCRdb stores this immuneACCESS table with in-frame sequences only. Part of the clones is absent; in the studies checked, under half of the shortfall reflects unresolved V genes, and no reason is known for the rest. The sample table records approximately 320,000 clones; 67% of these occur just once. The ten largest clones represent around 6.3% of the sample. The sequencing here drew on PBMCs, taken after 36 months of ibrutinib treatment. The receptor set was obtained from a human donor with chronic lymphocytic leukemia.

This chain uses TRBV5-4 with TRBJ2-3; D could derive from TRBD1 or TRBD2 (6 bases each). The CDR3 is 14 residues long. The V and J ends lost 3 bases and 8 bases respectively, with 16 bases between them. The V gene's germline CDR1 is SGHNT and CDR2 YYREEE (reference sequence). CDR3 coding DNA: TGTGCCAGCAGCTGGGGGGCCGATGGGGTTACGCAGTATTTT. As protein: CASSWGADGVTQYF.

The CDR3 nucleotides read TGTGCCAGCAGCGTAGTCCCCTCAACAGGAGCCTCTGGAAACACCATATATTTT. Its protein product is CASSVVPSTGASGNTIYF. The rearrangement joins TRBV9 to TRBJ1-3, with D possibly being TRBD1 (5 bases). CDR1 and CDR2 (germline): SGDLS, YYNGEE. V was cut by 0 bases and J by 0 bases, with 16 bases left in between. This CDR3 is built from 18 residues. Drawing the rest from reference TRBV9 and TRBJ1-3, the complete variable domain is DSGVTQTPKHLITATGQRVTLRCSPRSGDLSVYWYQQSLDQGLQFLIQYYNGEERAKGNILERFSAQQFPDLHSELNLSSLELGDSALYFCASSVVPSTGASGNTIYFGEGSWLTVV.

J is TRBJ2-7 and V is TRBV9; D is possibly TRBD2 (5 bases). The germline V gene has CDR1 SGDLS and CDR2 YYNGEE. Trimming shortened V by 4 bases and J by 4 bases, and 15 bases separated the two germline ends. The length of the CDR3 is 14 residues. The CDR3, as DNA: TGTGCCAGCAGCCCTGCCAGGTGGGAGTACGAGCAGTACTTC. Translation gives CASSPARWEYEQYF.

This clone was picked up a small number of times. The chain carries TRBV6-4 and TRBJ1-2; 9 bases match TRBD1. Germline assignment: CDR1 MRHNA and CDR2 SNTAGT. V was clipped by 5 bases and J by 3 bases; unmatched bases: 4. The CDR3 consists of 14 residues. The CDR3 coding sequence is TGTGCCAGCAGTCCGGGACAGGGATACTATGGCTACACCTTC. Its translation is CASSPGQGYYGYTF.

The chain joins TRBV9 to TRBJ2-6, with D tentatively TRBD1 (6 bases). V dropped 5 bases and J dropped 4 bases, with 13 bases sitting between them. There are 15 residues in the CDR3. Germline V gives CDR1 SGDLS, CDR2 YYNGEE. The CDR3 region is CASSARGSGANVLTF. CDR3 nucleotide sequence: TGTGCCAGCAGTGCCAGGGGATCCGGGGCCAACGTCCTGACTTTC.

This clone was found a few times. This chain uses TRBV27 with TRBJ1-2, with 7 bases aligning to TRBD1. CDR3 length: 13 amino acids. Trimming took 3 bases from V and 8 from J; bases not matched to a gene: 6. Germline CDR1 MNHEY, CDR2 SMNVEV (reference sequence). The CDR3 sequence is CASSFSRGRGYTF. The CDR3 bases are TGTGCCAGCAGTTTCAGTAGGGGGCGCGGCTACACCTTC.

The chain employs TRBV27 and TRBJ2-7; D might be TRBD2 (6 bases). This CDR3 region has 15 residues. CDR1 and CDR2 (germline): MNHEY, SMNVEV (reference sequence). V was pared by 0 bases and J by 6 bases, with 15 bases between. CDR3 residues: CASSLSSGRPREQYF. CDR3 in DNA: TGTGCCAGCAGTTTATCCTCCGGGAGACCCCGCGAGCAGTACTTC.

V is TRBV9 and J is TRBJ2-7; TRBD1 agrees at 7 bases. The length of the CDR3 is 14 residues. CDR1 and CDR2 from the germline V gene are SGDLS and YYNGEE. The V segment lost 4 bases and the J segment 2 bases; nucleotides outside the gene matches: 6. The CDR3 reads CASSQGQQTYEQYF. CDR3 nucleotides: TGTGCCAGCAGCCAGGGACAGCAAACCTACGAGCAGTACTTC.

The chain employs TRBV27 and TRBJ2-2; 7 bases are shared with TRBD1. Germline CDR1 is MNHEY and CDR2 is SMNVEV (reference sequence). Trimming at V came to 6 bases and at J to 5 bases, leaving 30 bases not matched to a gene. The CDR3 extends over 22 amino acids. The CDR3 DNA sequence: TGTGCCAGCAGCCTAGTTCGCTTCGCCATACCAAATTCCGGGACAGAGACCGGGGAGCTGTTTTTT. Translating gives CASSLVRFAIPNSGTETGELFF.

The V gene is TRBV30, the J gene TRBJ2-7; TRBD2 might be the D (5 bases). Germline V gene data show CDR1 as GTSNPN and CDR2 as SVGIG (reference sequence). Trimming stripped 1 base from V and 3 bases from J, with 22 bases between. The CDR3 contains 17 residues. CDR3 region: CAWSEGGPIHGSYEQYF. The CDR3 nucleotides are TGTGCCTGGAGTGAAGGCGGGCCTATACATGGAAGCTACGAGCAGTACTTC. Together with reference TRBV30 and TRBJ2-7, the CDR3 gives the full variable domain: SQTIHQWPATLVQPVGSPLSLECTVEGTSNPNLYWYRQAAGRGLQLLFYSVGIGQISSEVPQNLSASRPQDRQFILSSKKLLLSDSGFYLCAWSEGGPIHGSYEQYFGPGTRLTVT.

This sequence joins TRBV27 and TRBJ2-5; D is possibly TRBD1 or TRBD2 (5 bases each). The CDR3 sequence is 16 residues long. Germline CDR1 reads MNHEY; CDR2 reads SMNVEV (reference sequence). Deletions cut 1 base from V and 4 bases from J, with 16 bases between. The chain's CDR3 is CASSLLSIGGRETQYF. The CDR3 bases are TGTGCCAGCAGTTTATTGAGTATTGGGGGACGAGAGACCCAGTACTTC.

This clone was picked up a small number of times. The CDR3 nucleotides read TGTGCCAGCAGTTACCTGGGGGCCAGCAATCAGCCCCAGCATTTT. Residues: CASSYLGASNQPQHF. The chain employs TRBV28 and TRBJ1-5, with D maybe TRBD1 (6 bases). Trimming cost V 4 bases and J 1 base, with 11 bases left between them. CDR3 size: 15 residues. CDR1 is MDHEN and CDR2 is SYDVKM in the germline V gene.

The V gene is TRBV28, the J gene TRBJ2-3; no definite D call. Trimming took off 5 bases at V and 7 bases at J, with 10 bases between the two ends. CDR3 size: 12 residues. CDR1 and CDR2 from the germline V gene are MDHEN and SYDVKM. The DNA for the CDR3 is TGTGCCAGCAGTGCCGGTAGGCATACGCAGTATTTT. Amino acid sequence: CASSAGRHTQYF.

This clone was counted a few times. The chain uses TRBV7-2 and TRBJ1-2; possibly TRBD1 for D (5 bases). Trimming took off 2 bases at V and 3 bases at J, with 13 bases between the two ends. The CDR3 length is 15 residues. Germline assignment: CDR1 SGHTA and CDR2 FQGNSA. The CDR3 loop is CASSLTPGRHYGYTF. CDR3 nucleotides: TGTGCCAGCAGCTTAACGCCAGGGCGGCACTATGGCTACACCTTC.

The chain employs TRBV28 and TRBJ2-3; 7 nucleotides match TRBD2. This CDR3 contains 17 residues. The V gene end was trimmed by 7 bases and the J gene end by 0 bases; junction bases not matched to a gene: 13. Germline lookup yields CDR1 MDHEN and CDR2 SYDVKM. The chain's CDR3 is CASIRAGDWPSTDTQYF. CDR3 sequence (DNA): TGTGCCAGCATCCGGGCGGGGGATTGGCCCAGCACAGATACGCAGTATTTT.

V usage is TRBV7-9 and J usage is TRBJ2-5; D is ambiguous. The CDR3 is 13 amino acids. Trimming cost V 7 bases and J 1 base, with 10 bases left between them. Per the germline V gene, CDR1 is SEHNR and CDR2 is FQNEAQ (reference sequence). The CDR3: CASNAAGQETQYF. The CDR3 DNA reads TGTGCCAGCAACGCGGCCGGCCAAGAGACCCAGTACTTC.

This clone occurred a few times. The CDR3 DNA reads TGTGCCAGCTCACCATCGGGGGGGTACCAAGAGACCCAGTACTTC. It yields the protein CASSPSGGYQETQYF. V usage is TRBV18 and J usage is TRBJ2-5, with 8 positions matching TRBD2. Germline CDR1 and CDR2: KGHSH and LQKENI. There are 15 residues in the CDR3. V dropped 2 bases and J dropped 0; count of bases not matched to a gene: 2. Together with reference TRBV18 and TRBJ2-5, the CDR3 gives the full variable domain: NAGVMQNPRHLVRRRGQEARLRCSPMKGHSHVYWYRQLPEEGLKFMVYLQKENIIDESGMPKERFSAEFPKEGPSILRIQQVVRGDSAAYFCASSPSGGYQETQYFGPGTRLLVL.

V and J are TRBV13 and TRBJ2-3; 10 bases line up with TRBD2. Germline trimming cut 4 bases from V and 1 base from J; bases unmatched to any gene: 8. From germline, CDR1 is PRHDT and CDR2 FYEKMQ (reference sequence). The CDR3 totals 17 residues. The CDR3 DNA is TGTGCCAGCAGCTCCCCAAGGCTAGCGGGGGGCACAGATACGCAGTATTTT. Translating gives CASSSPRLAGGTDTQYF.

This clone was detected a few times. The V gene is TRBV4-1, the J gene TRBJ2-7; 11 positions agree with TRBD2. Looked up from germline, CDR1 is MGHRA and CDR2 is YSYEKL. This CDR3 is built from 15 residues. Trimming at V came to 5 bases and at J to 5 bases, leaving 8 bases not matched to a gene. In DNA form, the CDR3 reads TGCGCCAGCAGCGTATTAGCGGGAGGGCCTAACGAGCAGTACTTC. It yields the protein CASSVLAGGPNEQYF.

The genes are TRBV4-1 and TRBJ2-7, with D maybe TRBD2 (6 bases). Deletions cut 1 base from V and 5 bases from J, with 15 bases between. The CDR3 consists of 15 residues. Germline V gene sequence: CDR1 MGHRA, CDR2 YSYEKL. Here the CDR3 reads CASSQVISGEDEQYF. In DNA form, the CDR3 reads TGCGCCAGCAGCCAAGTGATTTCCGGGGAGGACGAGCAGTACTTC.

Details on this clone: Other nucleotide sequences from this sample produce the same CDR3. This rearrangement joins TRBV18 to TRBJ2-2; D unresolved. The CDR3 has 12 amino acids. The V and J ends lost 5 bases and 0 bases respectively, with 1 base between them. The germline V gene encodes CDR1 KGHSH and CDR2 LQKENI. In DNA, the CDR3 is TGTGCCAGCTCAACGAACACCGGGGAGCTGTTTTTT. Its translation is CASSTNTGELFF.

This clone was detected only a few times. The chain recombines TRBV7-6 with TRBJ2-3, with 10 bases matching TRBD2. The germline V gene encodes CDR1 SGHVS and CDR2 FNYEAQ. The CDR3 is 13 residues long. Germline trimming cut 5 bases from V and 11 bases from J; bases unmatched to any gene: 7. The CDR3 DNA reads TGTGCCAGCAGCGTGCCGACTAGCGGGCTGCAGTATTTT. Its translation: CASSVPTSGLQYF.

This clone occurred a few times. The chain employs TRBV9 and TRBJ2-3; a possible D gene is TRBD2 (5 bases). The CDR3 spans 15 residues. In germline, CDR1 is SGDLS, CDR2 YYNGEE. The V and J ends lost 1 base and 2 bases respectively, with 11 bases between them. The CDR3 DNA is TGTGCCAGCAGCGTATATGAGCGGAACACAGATACGCAGTATTTT. The encoded protein is CASSVYERNTDTQYF. Complete variable domain (other parts from reference TRBV9 and TRBJ2-3): DSGVTQTPKHLITATGQRVTLRCSPRSGDLSVYWYQQSLDQGLQFLIQYYNGEERAKGNILERFSAQQFPDLHSELNLSSLELGDSALYFCASSVYERNTDTQYFGPGTRLTVL.

This clone was seen only a few times. The gene calls are TRBV27 and TRBJ1-2; D not certain. Germline assignment: CDR1 MNHEY and CDR2 SMNVEV (reference sequence). The CDR3 loop spans 15 amino acids. V gave up 3 bases and J gave up 4 bases, with 15 bases separating them. The CDR3: CASSFSKAPVYGYTF. DNA for the CDR3: TGTGCCAGCAGTTTCTCAAAGGCCCCGGTCTATGGCTACACCTTC.

V gene TRBV6-5 combines with J gene TRBJ2-7; 8 nucleotides line up with TRBD2. CDR1 MNHEY and CDR2 SVGAGI come from the germline V gene. The CDR3 runs 15 residues. V shed 4 bases, J shed 3 bases, and the junction held 8 bases outside the gene matches. As DNA, the CDR3 is TGTGCCAGCAGTTTAACCGGGACTAGGGACTACGAGCAGTACTTC. Translated: CASSLTGTRDYEQYF.

V gene TRBV7-2 combines with J gene TRBJ2-7; TRBD2 matches 12 bases. The CDR3 has 14 residues. Germline CDR1 and CDR2: SGHTA and FQGNSA. V was pared by 4 bases and J by 3 bases, with 1 base of the junction left unmatched. CDR3 coding DNA: TGTGCCAGCAGCTGGGGACTAGCGGGCTACGAGCAGTACTTC. Amino acid sequence: CASSWGLAGYEQYF.

The chain is built from TRBV11-2 and TRBJ1-1; TRBD1 aligns across 7 bases. CDR1 and CDR2 from the germline V gene are SGHAT and FQNNGV. The CDR3 consists of 12 residues. After removal of 5 bases from V and 10 bases from J, the junction contained 7 bases not matched to a gene. The CDR3 region is CASSPNRGSAFF. Here the CDR3 DNA reads TGTGCCAGCAGCCCAAACAGGGGATCAGCTTTCTTT.

The V and J genes are TRBV10-2 and TRBJ1-5, with unresolved D. This CDR3 region has 12 residues. V was shortened by 6 bases and J by 12 bases, with 15 bases between the two germline ends. CDR1 is WSHSY and CDR2 is SAAADI in the germline V gene. This chain's CDR3 is CASRIWVVVQHF. DNA for the CDR3: TGCGCCAGCAGAATTTGGGTAGTGGTCCAGCATTTT.

The V call is TRBV9, the J call TRBJ2-3; no definite D call. The V gene lost 0 bases and the J gene lost 4 bases, with 21 bases spanning the gap. This CDR3 contains 18 residues. Germline V lookup: CDR1 SGDLS, CDR2 YYNGEE. The CDR3: CASSVGSGETPAPDTQYF. The CDR3 DNA reads TGTGCCAGCAGCGTAGGGTCGGGTGAGACCCCCGCTCCAGATACGCAGTATTTT.

This clone was recorded a few times. The chain uses TRBV10-3 and TRBJ2-7, with D tentatively TRBD1 (6 bases). Trimming left V 8 bases short and J 0 bases short, with 14 bases between. Per the germline V gene, CDR1 is ENHRY and CDR2 is SYGVKD. The CDR3 has 14 amino acids. As DNA, the CDR3 is TGTGCCATCTGCTGGGGGCAGGGCTCCTACGAGCAGTACTTC. Translating gives CAICWGQGSYEQYF.